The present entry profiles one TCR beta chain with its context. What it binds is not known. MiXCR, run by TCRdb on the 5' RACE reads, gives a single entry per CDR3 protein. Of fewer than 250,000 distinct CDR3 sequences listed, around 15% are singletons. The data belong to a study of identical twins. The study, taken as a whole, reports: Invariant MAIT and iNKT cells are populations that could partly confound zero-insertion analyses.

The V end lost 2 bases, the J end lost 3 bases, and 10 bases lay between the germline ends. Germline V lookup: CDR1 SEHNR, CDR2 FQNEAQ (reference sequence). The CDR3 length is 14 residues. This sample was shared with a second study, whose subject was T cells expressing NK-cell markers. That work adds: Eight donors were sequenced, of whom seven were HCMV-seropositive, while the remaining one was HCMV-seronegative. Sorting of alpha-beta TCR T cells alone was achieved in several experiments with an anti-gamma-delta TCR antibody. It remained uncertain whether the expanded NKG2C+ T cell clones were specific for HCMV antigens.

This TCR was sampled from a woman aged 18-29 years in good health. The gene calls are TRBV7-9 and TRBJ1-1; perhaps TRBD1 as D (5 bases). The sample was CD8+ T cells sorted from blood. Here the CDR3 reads CASSLTDRYTEAFF. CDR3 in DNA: TGTGCCAGCAGCTTAACTGACAGATACACTGAAGCTTTCTTT.